Detailed here is one TCR beta chain. This record belongs to a study of blood T cell repertoires in COVID-19. TCRdb's copy holds only in-frame clones and misses some; the assay was immunoSEQ multiplex PCR. The sample lists about 250,000 clones, 70% to 90% occurring once. V lost 1 base and J lost 6; bases outside the gene matches: 2. This CDR3 is 15 amino acids long. From germline, CDR1 is SEHNR and CDR2 FQNEAQ (reference sequence). The chain combines TRBV7-9 with TRBJ2-1; TRBD2 aligns across 11 bases. Sequenced material: peripheral blood. The receptor's source is a man aged 50 to 60 with acute or convalescent COVID-19. The CDR3 here is CASSLGLAGTNEQFF. CDR3 coding DNA: TGTGCCAGCAGCTTAGGACTAGCGGGAACCAATGAGCAGTTCTTC.